Here is one TCR beta chain with its context. The sample originates from a study of monozygotic twins with inflammatory bowel disease. The template switching step added UMIs that contained a 6-nucleotide sample barcode. One entry per CDR3 protein, without DNA, is what TCRdb gives after re-calling the 5' RACE reads. The ten most abundant clones cover less than 2.5% of a sample with approximately 390,000 distinct CDR3 sequences. CDR3 size: 12 residues. Germline CDR1 is SNHLY and CDR2 is FYNNEI. The chain links TRBV2 to TRBJ1-1. The receptor's source is a human donor with ulcerative colitis or Crohn's disease, or a healthy co-twin of an affected twin (not recorded which). Sequenced sample: blood. The CDR3: CATLAEDTEAFF.